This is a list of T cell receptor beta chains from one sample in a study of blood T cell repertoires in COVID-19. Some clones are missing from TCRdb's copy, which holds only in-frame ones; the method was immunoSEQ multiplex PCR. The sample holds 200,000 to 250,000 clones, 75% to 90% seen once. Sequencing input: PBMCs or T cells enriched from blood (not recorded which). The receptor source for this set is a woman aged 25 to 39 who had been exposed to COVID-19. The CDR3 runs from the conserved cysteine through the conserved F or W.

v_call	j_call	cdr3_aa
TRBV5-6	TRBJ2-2	CASSLIPSGSTGELFF
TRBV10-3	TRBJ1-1	CAIGQGNTEAFF
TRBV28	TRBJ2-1	CASSWTSAFYNEQFF
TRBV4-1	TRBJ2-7	CASSQPGQGIYEQYF
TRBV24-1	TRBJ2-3	CATSDRTTGADTQYF
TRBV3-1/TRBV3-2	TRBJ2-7	CASSQSDRASYEQYF
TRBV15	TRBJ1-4	CATSRGQNEKLFF
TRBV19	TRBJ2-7	CASSSFSGATYEQYF
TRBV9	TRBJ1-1	CASSVVGRQGMDTEAFF
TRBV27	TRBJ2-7	CASSFGDPYSGTGIYEQYF
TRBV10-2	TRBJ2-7	CASSEGEGQYF
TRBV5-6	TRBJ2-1	CASSSDRGVEIAFF
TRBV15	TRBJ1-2	CATSRERLQGTYGYTF
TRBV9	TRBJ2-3	CASSVTTSRRTDTQYF
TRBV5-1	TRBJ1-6	CASSPDSNNSPLHF
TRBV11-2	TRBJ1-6	CASSLGTRDKGFLF
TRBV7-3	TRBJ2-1	CASSLFTPPGLANEQFF
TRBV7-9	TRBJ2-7	CASSMRQAPYEQYF
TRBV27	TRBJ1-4	CASSPTNRGEKLFF
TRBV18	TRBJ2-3	CASSPPTGQGFRTDTQYF
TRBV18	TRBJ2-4	CASSTGVAKNIQYF
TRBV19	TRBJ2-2	CASSITLGRGPGELFF
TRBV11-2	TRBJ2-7	CASSYVTSGTSYEQYF
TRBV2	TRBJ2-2	CASSFKQGTGELFF
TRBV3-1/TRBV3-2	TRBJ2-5	CASSQLLAEAGETQYF
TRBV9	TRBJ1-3	CASSGGLTHSGNTIYF
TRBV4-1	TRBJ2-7	CASSLALAGKYEQYF
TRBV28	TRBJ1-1	CASSSGTGFGTEAFF
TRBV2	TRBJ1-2	CASSGRGGYGYTF
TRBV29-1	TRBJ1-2	CSATIEGSPYGYTF
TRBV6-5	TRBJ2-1	CASKPSGSPNEQFF
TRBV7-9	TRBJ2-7	CASRAGTSGGEQYF
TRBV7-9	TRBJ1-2	CASSLDRAKGYTF
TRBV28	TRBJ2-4	CASSLWVAGGQKHIQYF
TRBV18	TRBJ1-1	CASQGPKENTEAFF
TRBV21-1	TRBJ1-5	CAGGRDSAYSNQPQHF
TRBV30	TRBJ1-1	CAWKQNTLGGNTEAFF
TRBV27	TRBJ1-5	CASSLRGGPYSNQPQHF
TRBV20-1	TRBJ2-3	CSAVQLHAQYF
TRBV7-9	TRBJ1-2	CASSLLPVLYGYTF
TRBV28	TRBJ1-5	CASSFYGNSNQPQHF
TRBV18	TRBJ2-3	CASSFTGTDTQYF
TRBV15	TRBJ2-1	CATSTTNEQFF